This T cell receptor beta chain was observed in a study of T cells in Graves' hyperthyroidism and ophthalmopathy. Findings and caveats of the study: From stable hyperthyroidism, ophthalmopathy was set apart by a 13 V-J model.

There were TCR beta CDR3 regions amplified from RNA transcripts. The study used the HTBI primer set for a first-round RT-PCR of the TCR CDR3. One entry per CDR3 protein results from TCRdb running MiXCR on the multiplex PCR reads. The sample consists of 340,000 or so distinct CDR3 sequences, 16% of them appearing once. The table lists this clonotype with a few counts. Its antigen is not known. This CDR3 comprises 13 residues. CDR1 KGHSH and CDR2 LQKENI come from the germline V gene. Trimming removed 2 bases from V and 7 bases from J; junction bases left unmatched: 3. Input material: blood. The chain recombines TRBV18 with TRBJ2-7; 9 bases map to TRBD1. The source of this sequence is a man younger than 40 with Graves' hyperthyroidism. CDR3 bases: TGTGCCAGCTCACCAGGGACAGGGCAGGAGCAGTACTTC. As protein: CASSPGTGQEQYF.